This T cell receptor beta chain came from a study of shared clonotypes between healthy human individuals. Points from the study as a whole: Naive subsets tended to show greater estimated richness than memory subsets. Compared with clonotypes that all four donors shared, non-shared clonotypes had lower generation probabilities.

Assay: immunoSEQ multiplex PCR; the TCRdb copy retains only in-frame clones and omits some. The top ten hold 0.36% of the sample, which has about 2.4 million clones, under 95% seen once. The donor cohort consisted entirely of Caucasian adults residing in Nashville, Tennessee. This CDR3 region has 14 residues. Germline V gene data show CDR1 as SQVTM and CDR2 as ANQGSEA. V was pared by 4 bases and J by 7 bases, with 9 bases of the junction left unmatched. Note on this clone: Antigen: not known.

The specimen was naive CD4+ T cells from PBMCs. As for subset: CD45RA+ positively selected. The clonotype comes from a man between 18 and 35 years old in good health. Some clones in this sample may be carry-over from other donors' samples. V usage is TRBV29-1 and J usage is TRBJ2-2; 7 nucleotides line up with TRBD2. The CDR3 region has the DNA TGCAGCGTTGTTAGGGAGGGTGACGGCGGGGAGCTGTTTTTT. Its translation is CSVVREGDGGELFF.